The next 2 T cell receptor beta chains were all read from a single sample in a study of T cell responses to AZD1222 COVID-19 vaccine. Sequencing used immunoSEQ multiplex PCR; TCRdb keeps in-frame clones, though not all of them. Altogether about 93,000 clones are present, roughly 85% being singletons, with the ten largest covering about 7.5%. This sample comprised peripheral blood, obtained on day 0 of AZD1222 vaccination. The receptors derive from an adult in good health.

The chain joins TRBV18 to TRBJ2-1; 8 positions agree with TRBD2. The CDR3 sequence is 13 residues long. Germline CDR1 is KGHSH and CDR2 is LQKENI. V shed 3 bases, J shed 5 bases, and the junction held 0 bases outside the gene matches. The CDR3 DNA sequence: TGTGCCAGCTCACCGGGACTAGACAATGAGCAGTTCTTC. Translated: CASSPGLDNEQFF.

The chain couples TRBV28 to TRBJ2-3; TRBD2 matches 8 bases. This CDR3 is 16 amino acids long. Unmatched junction bases numbered 8, after V lost 5 bases and J lost 1 base. CDR1 and CDR2 (germline): MDHEN, SYDVKM. CDR3 nucleotides: TGTGCCAGCAGTCCCGGGGGGGCAGCGGGCACAGATACGCAGTATTTT. Translated, it gives CASSPGGAAGTDTQYF.